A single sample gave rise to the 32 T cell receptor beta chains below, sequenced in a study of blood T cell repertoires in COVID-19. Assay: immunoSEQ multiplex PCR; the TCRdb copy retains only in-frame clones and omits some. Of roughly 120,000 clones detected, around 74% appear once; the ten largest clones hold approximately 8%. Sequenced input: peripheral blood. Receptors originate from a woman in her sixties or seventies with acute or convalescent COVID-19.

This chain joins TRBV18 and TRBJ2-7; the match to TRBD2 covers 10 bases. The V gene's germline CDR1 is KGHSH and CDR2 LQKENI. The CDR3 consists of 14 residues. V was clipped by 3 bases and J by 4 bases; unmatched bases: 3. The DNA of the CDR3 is TGTGCCAGCTCACCGCCAGCGGGGGGGTACGAGCAGTACTTC. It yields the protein CASSPPAGGYEQYF.

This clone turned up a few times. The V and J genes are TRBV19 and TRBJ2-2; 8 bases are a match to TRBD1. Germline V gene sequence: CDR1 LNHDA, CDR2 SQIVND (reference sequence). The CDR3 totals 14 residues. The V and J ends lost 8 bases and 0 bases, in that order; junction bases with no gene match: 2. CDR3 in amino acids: CASGQGSNTGELFF. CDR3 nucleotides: TGTGCCAGTGGACAGGGCTCGAACACCGGGGAGCTGTTTTTT.

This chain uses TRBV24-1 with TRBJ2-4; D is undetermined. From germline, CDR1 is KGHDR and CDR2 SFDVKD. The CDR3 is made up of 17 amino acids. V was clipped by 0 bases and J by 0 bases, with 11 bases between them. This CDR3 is CATSDLPKILAKNIQYF. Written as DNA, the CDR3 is TGTGCCACCAGTGATTTGCCAAAAATACTAGCCAAAAACATTCAGTACTTC.

CDR3 in DNA: TGTGCCAGCTCTTATGAGACAGGCGAGGCAGATACGCAGTATTTT. It specifies CASSYETGEADTQYF. The V gene is TRBV18, the J gene TRBJ2-3; TRBD1 is a possible D gene (6 bases). Germline CDR1 reads KGHSH; CDR2 reads LQKENI. This CDR3 comprises 15 residues. V was pared by 6 bases and J by 4 bases, with 17 bases between.

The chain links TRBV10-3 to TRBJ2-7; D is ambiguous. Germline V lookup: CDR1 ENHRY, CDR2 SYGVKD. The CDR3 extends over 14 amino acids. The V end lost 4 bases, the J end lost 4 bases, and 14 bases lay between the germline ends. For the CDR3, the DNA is TGTGCCATCAGTGCCTCCGGTGGCGGATACGAGCAGTACTTC. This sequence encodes CAISASGGGYEQYF.

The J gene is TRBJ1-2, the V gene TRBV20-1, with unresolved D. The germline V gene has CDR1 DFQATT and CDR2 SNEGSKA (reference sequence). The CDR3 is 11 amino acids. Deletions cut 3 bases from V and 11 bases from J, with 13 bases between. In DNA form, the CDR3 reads TGCAGTGCTAGCTTTGTGCGGCTTTACACCTTC. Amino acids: CSASFVRLYTF.

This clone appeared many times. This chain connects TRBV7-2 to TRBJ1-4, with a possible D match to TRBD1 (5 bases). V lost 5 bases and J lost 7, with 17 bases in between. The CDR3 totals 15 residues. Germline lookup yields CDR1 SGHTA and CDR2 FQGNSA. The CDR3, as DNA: TGTGCCAGCAGCCAGATGGGGCGGTTGGGTGAAAAACTGTTTTTT. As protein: CASSQMGRLGEKLFF.

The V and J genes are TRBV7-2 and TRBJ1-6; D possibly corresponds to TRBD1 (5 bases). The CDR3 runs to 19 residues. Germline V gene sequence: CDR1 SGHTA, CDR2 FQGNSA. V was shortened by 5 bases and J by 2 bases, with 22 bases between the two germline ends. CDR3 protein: CASSPSNSRGVPYNSPLHF. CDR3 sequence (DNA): TGTGCCAGCAGCCCCAGTAACAGTCGGGGGGTACCCTATAATTCACCCCTCCACTTT.

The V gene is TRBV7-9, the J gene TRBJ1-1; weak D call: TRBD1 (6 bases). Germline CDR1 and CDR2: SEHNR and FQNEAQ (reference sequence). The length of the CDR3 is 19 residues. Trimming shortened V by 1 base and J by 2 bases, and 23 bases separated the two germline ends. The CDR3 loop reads CASSLDNFLGRDTNTEAFF. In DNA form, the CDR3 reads TGTGCCAGCAGCTTAGACAATTTTCTCGGCAGGGACACCAACACTGAAGCTTTCTTT.

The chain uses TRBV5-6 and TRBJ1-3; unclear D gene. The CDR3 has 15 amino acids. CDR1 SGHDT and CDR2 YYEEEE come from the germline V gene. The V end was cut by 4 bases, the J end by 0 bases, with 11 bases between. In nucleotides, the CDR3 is TGTGCCAGCAGCCCCGACTCAAGCTCTGGAAACACCATATATTTT. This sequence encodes CASSPDSSSGNTIYF. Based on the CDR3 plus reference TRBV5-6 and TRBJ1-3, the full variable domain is DAGVTQSPTHLIKTRGQQVTLRCSPKSGHDTVSWYQQALGQGPQFIFQYYEEEERQRGNFPDRFSGHQFPNYSSELNVNALLLGDSALYLCASSPDSSSGNTIYFGEGSWLTVV.

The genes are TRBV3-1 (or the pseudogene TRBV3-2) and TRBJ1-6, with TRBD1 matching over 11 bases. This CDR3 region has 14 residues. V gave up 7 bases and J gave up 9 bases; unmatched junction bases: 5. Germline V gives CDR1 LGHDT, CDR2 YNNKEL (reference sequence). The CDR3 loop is CASMTGTGGSPLHF. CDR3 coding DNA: TGTGCCAGCATGACCGGGACAGGGGGTTCACCCCTCCACTTT.

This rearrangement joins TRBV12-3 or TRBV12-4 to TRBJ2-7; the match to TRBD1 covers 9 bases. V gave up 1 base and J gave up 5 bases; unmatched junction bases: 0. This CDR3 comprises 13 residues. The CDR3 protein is CASSLGTGDEQYF. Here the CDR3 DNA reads TGTGCCAGCAGTTTAGGGACAGGGGACGAGCAGTACTTC.

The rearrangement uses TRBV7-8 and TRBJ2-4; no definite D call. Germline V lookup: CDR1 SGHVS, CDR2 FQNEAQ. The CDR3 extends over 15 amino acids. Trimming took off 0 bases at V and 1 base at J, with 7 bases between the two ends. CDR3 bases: TGTGCCAGCAGCTTAGCAGCCTCCGCCAAAAACATTCAGTACTTC. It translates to CASSLAASAKNIQYF.

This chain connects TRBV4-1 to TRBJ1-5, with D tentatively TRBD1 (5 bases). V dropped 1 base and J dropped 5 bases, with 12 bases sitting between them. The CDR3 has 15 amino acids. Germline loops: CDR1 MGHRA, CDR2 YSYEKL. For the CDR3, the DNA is TGCGCCAGCAGCCAAGGAGCACAGGCGGATCAGCCCCAGCATTTT. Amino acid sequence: CASSQGAQADQPQHF.

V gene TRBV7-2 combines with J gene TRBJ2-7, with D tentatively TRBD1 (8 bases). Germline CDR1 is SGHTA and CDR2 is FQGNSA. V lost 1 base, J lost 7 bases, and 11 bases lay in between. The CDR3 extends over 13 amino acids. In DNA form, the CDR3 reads TGTGCCAGCAGCTTAGTACAGGGGGGGGAGCAGTACTTC. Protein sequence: CASSLVQGGEQYF.

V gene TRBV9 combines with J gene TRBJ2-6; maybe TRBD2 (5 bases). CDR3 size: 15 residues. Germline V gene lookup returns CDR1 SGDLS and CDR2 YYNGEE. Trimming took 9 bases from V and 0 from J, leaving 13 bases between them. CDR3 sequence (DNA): TGTGCCATTGGACTGCCTAGCTCTGGGGCCAACGTCCTGACTTTC. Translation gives CAIGLPSSGANVLTF.

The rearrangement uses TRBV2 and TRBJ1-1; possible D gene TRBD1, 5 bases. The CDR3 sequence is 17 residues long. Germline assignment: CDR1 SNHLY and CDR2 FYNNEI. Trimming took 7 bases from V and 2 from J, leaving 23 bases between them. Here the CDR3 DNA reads TGTGCCAGCAAAAAGGGGATGACAGTGGGCGTTAACACTGAAGCTTTCTTT. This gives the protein CASKKGMTVGVNTEAFF.

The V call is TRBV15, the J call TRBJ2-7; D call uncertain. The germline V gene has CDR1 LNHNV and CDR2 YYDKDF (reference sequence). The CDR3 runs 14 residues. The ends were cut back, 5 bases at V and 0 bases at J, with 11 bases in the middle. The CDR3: CATSPSSSSYEQYF. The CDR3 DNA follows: TGTGCCACCAGCCCGAGCTCAAGCTCCTACGAGCAGTACTTC.

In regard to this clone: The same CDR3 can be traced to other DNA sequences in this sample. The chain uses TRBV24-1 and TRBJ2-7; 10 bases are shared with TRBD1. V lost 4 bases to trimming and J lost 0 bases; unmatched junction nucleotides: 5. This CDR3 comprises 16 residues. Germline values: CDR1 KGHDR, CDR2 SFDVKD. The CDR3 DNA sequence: TGTGCCACCAGTGACCCGGGACAGGGGAGCTCCTACGAGCAGTACTTC. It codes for CATSDPGQGSSYEQYF.

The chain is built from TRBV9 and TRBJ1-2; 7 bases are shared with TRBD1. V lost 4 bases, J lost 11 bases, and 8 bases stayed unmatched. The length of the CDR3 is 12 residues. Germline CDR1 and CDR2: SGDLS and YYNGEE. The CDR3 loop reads CASSLTGDGYTF. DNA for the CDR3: TGTGCCAGCAGCTTAACAGGGGACGGGTACACCTTC.

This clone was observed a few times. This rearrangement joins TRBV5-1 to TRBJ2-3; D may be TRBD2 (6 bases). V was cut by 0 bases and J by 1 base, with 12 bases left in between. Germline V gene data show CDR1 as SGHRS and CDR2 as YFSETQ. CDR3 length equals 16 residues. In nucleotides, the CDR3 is TGCGCCAGCAGCTTGGGGCTTGGCGGGGGCACAGATACGCAGTATTTT. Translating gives CASSLGLGGGTDTQYF.

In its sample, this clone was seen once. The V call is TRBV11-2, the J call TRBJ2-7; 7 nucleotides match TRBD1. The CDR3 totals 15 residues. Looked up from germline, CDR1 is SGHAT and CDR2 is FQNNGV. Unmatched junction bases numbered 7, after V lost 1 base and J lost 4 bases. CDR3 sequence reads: CASSLGPTGEYEQYF. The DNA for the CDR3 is TGTGCCAGCAGCTTAGGTCCAACAGGGGAATACGAGCAGTACTTC.

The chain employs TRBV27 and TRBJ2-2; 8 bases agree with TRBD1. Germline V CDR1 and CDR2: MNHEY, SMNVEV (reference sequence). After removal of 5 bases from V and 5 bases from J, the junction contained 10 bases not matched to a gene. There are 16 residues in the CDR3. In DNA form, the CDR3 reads TGTGCCAGCAGTCGGTTCAGCGGACAGGGAACCGGGGAGCTGTTTTTT. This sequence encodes CASSRFSGQGTGELFF.

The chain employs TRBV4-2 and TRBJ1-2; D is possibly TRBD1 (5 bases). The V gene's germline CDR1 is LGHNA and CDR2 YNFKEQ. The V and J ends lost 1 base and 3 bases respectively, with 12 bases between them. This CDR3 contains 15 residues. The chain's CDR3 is CASSQGEGGDYGYTF. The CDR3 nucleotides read TGTGCCAGCAGCCAAGGGGAGGGAGGGGACTATGGCTACACCTTC.

The CDR3 DNA reads as TGTGCCAGCAGTATCTCACAAGACTATGGCTACACCTTC. This translates into CASSISQDYGYTF. The rearrangement joins TRBV12-3 or TRBV12-4 to TRBJ1-2, with unresolved D. The CDR3 has 13 residues. V lost 5 bases, J lost 3 bases, and 10 bases lay in between.

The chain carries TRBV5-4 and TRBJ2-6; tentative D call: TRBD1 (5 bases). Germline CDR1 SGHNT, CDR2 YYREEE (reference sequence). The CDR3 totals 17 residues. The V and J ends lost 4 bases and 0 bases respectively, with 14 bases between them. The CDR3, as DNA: TGTGCCAGCAGCCGTGGACACTCCAGCTCTGGGGCCAACGTCCTGACTTTC. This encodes CASSRGHSSSGANVLTF.

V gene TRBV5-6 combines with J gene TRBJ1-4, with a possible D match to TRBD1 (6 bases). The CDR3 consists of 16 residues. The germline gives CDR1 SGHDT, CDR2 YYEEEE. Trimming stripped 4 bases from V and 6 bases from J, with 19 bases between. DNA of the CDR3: TGTGCCAGCAGCCCTGGCGCGAGGGGGAGGGATGAAAAACTGTTTTTT. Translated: CASSPGARGRDEKLFF. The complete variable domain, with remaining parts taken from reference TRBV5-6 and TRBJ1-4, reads DAGVTQSPTHLIKTRGQQVTLRCSPKSGHDTVSWYQQALGQGPQFIFQYYEEEERQRGNFPDRFSGHQFPNYSSELNVNALLLGDSALYLCASSPGARGRDEKLFFGSGTQLSVL.

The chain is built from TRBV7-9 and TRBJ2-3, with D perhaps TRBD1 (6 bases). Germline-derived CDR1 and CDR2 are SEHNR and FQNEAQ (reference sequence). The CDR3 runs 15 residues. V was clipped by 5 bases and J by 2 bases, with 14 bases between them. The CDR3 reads CASSPGQTNTDTQYF. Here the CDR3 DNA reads TGTGCCAGCAGCCCCGGACAGACGAACACAGATACGCAGTATTTT.

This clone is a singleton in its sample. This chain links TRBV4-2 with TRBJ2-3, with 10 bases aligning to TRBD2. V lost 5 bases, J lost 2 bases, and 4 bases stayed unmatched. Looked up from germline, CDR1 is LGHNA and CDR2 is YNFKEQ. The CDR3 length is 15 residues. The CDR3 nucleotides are TGTGCCAGCAGCTTAAGCGGGGGGGCCACAGATACGCAGTATTTT. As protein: CASSLSGGATDTQYF.

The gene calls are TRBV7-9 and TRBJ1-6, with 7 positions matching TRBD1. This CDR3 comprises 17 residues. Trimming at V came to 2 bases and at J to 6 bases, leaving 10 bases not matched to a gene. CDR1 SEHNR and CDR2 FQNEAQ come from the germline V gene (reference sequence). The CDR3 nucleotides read TGTGCCAGCAGCTTAAGCTTAAGGGACAGTAGTAATTCACCCCTCCACTTT. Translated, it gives CASSLSLRDSSNSPLHF.

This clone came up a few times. CDR3 in amino acids: CASSSPGTSGGYEQYF. The CDR3 coding sequence is TGTGCCAGCAGTTCACCCGGGACTAGCGGGGGGTACGAGCAGTACTTC. The chain combines TRBV28 with TRBJ2-7; 15 nucleotides match TRBD2. The CDR3 loop spans 16 amino acids. J lost 4 bases, V lost 4 bases, and 5 bases had no gene match. Germline lookup yields CDR1 MDHEN and CDR2 SYDVKM.

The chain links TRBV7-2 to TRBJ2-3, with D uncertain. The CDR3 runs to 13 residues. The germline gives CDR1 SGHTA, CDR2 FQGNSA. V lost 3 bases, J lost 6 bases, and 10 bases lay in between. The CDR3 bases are TGTGCCAGCAGCTTCTTCAGGTCGGATACGCAGTATTTT. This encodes CASSFFRSDTQYF.